These T cell receptor beta chains were read from a single sample in a study of CD8 T cells in Susac syndrome. A single record per CDR3 protein comes from TCRdb applying MiXCR to the immunoSEQ multiplex PCR reads. The table lists around 170,000 distinct CDR3 sequences, 95% of them singletons. The source material was CD8+ T cells from PBMCs. Source of these receptors: a human donor with multiple sclerosis. Each CDR3 is given with its conserved first and last residue. A D gene is named only where the DNA matches it firmly. A row's size may be missing; if present it is once, few, many or a size class.

>14|NA|TRBV12-3/TRBV12-4|TRBJ1-2|NA
CASSYILQGHGYTF
TGTGCCAGCAGTTACATATTACAGGGCCATGGCTACACCTTC
>15|NA|TRBV13|TRBJ2-1|NA
CASSPWRSAYNEQFF
TGTGCCAGCAGCCCCTGGCGATCCGCGTACAATGAGCAGTTCTTC
>15|NA|TRBV11-2|TRBJ2-3|once
CASSHPRGGTDTQYF
TGTGCCAGCAGCCATCCCAGGGGCGGCACAGATACGCAGTATTTT
>12|NA|TRBV30|TRBJ1-1|NA
CAWERGNTEAFF
TGTGCCTGGGAAAGGGGGAACACTGAAGCTTTCTTT
>16|TRBD2|TRBV20-1|TRBJ2-7|NA
CSASSSGNSRPYEQYF
TGCAGTGCTAGTTCTAGCGGGAATTCGAGGCCCTACGAGCAGTACTTC
>14|NA|TRBV7-9|TRBJ1-4|NA
CASRHPGINEKLFF
TGTGCCAGCAGACATCCGGGTATAAATGAAAAACTGTTTTTT
>11|NA|TRBV7-9|TRBJ2-2|NA
CASRRSEELFF
TGTGCCAGTCGGCGTTCTGAGGAGCTGTTTTTT
>13|NA|TRBV24-1|TRBJ2-5|NA
CATKIDIQETQYF
TGTGCCACCAAGATTGACATCCAAGAGACCCAGTACTTC
>13|NA|TRBV27|TRBJ2-7|NA
CASSYSSTSEQYF
TGTGCCAGCAGTTACTCGTCCACATCCGAGCAGTACTTC
>14|NA|TRBV20-1|TRBJ1-1|NA
CSASLIGLNTEAFF
TGCAGTGCTAGTTTGATCGGGTTAAACACTGAAGCTTTCTTT
>15|TRBD1|TRBV2|TRBJ1-5|NA
CASLSGTGAERPQHF
TGTGCCAGCCTTTCCGGGACAGGGGCAGAGCGGCCCCAGCATTTT
>16|TRBD1|TRBV6-5|TRBJ2-1|once
CASSYVRTGGMHEQFF
TGTGCCAGCAGTTACGTAAGGACAGGGGGCATGCATGAGCAGTTCTTC
>12|NA|TRBV29-1|TRBJ2-2|NA
CSVIYSSGELFF
TGCAGCGTTATCTATAGCTCCGGGGAGCTGTTTTTT
>18|NA|TRBV27|TRBJ2-7|NA
CASSLSKGWQRFGHEQYF
TGTGCCAGCAGTTTATCAAAGGGTTGGCAGCGATTTGGACACGAGCAGTACTTC
>15|NA|TRBV11-2|TRBJ2-5|once
CASTLGWWAQETQYF
TGTGCCAGCACCCTGGGGTGGTGGGCCCAAGAGACCCAGTACTTC
>15|NA|TRBV3-1|TRBJ2-1|NA
CASSLLIEGSFKQFF
TGTGCCAGCAGCCTCCTTATCGAGGGCTCTTTCAAGCAGTTCTTC
>12|NA|TRBV27|TRBJ1-1|NA
CATRDESTEAFF
TGTGCCACCAGGGACGAGAGCACTGAAGCTTTCTTT
>14|NA|TRBV7-8|TRBJ2-1|once
CASSADNAWNEQFF
TGTGCCAGCAGCGCCGATAATGCCTGGAATGAGCAGTTCTTC
>16|NA|TRBV9|TRBJ1-2|NA
CASSAPGYEANYGYTF
TGTGCCAGCAGCGCCCCCGGGTATGAGGCTAACTATGGCTACACCTTC
>12|NA|TRBV29-1|TRBJ2-1|NA
CSVEAQGDEQFF
TGCAGCGTTGAAGCTCAGGGTGATGAGCAGTTCTTC
>13|NA|TRBV27|TRBJ2-2|NA
CASRAFNTGELFF
TGTGCCAGCAGAGCTTTTAACACCGGGGAGCTGTTTTTT
>12|TRBD2|TRBV29-1|TRBJ2-7|NA
CSVVLPGGEQYF
TGCAGCGTTGTTTTGCCGGGAGGCGAGCAGTACTTC
>14|NA|TRBV28|TRBJ1-5|NA
CASTFKGIGQPQLF
TGTGCCAGCACCTTTAAAGGGATTGGTCAGCCCCAGCTTTTT
>12|NA|TRBV29-1|TRBJ2-7|NA
CSVVQANYEQYF
TGCAGCGTTGTACAGGCGAACTACGAGCAGTACTTC
>15|NA|TRBV12-3/TRBV12-4|TRBJ2-1|once
CASSLSLPPQWEQFF
TGTGCCAGCAGTTTGAGTTTGCCGCCTCAGTGGGAGCAGTTCTTC
>13|NA|TRBV14|TRBJ2-1|NA
CASSQGGYNEQFF
TGTGCCAGCAGTCAAGGTGGCTACAATGAGCAGTTCTTC
>17|TRBD2|TRBV29-1|TRBJ2-1|NA
CSVEVAAASGNYNEQFF
TGCAGCGTTGAAGTGGCGGCGGCTAGCGGGAACTACAATGAGCAGTTCTTC
>14|NA|TRBV30|TRBJ2-4|NA
CAWSDYLAKNIQYF
TGTGCCTGGAGTGATTACCTAGCCAAAAACATTCAGTACTTC
>8|NA|TRBV29-1|TRBJ1-1|NA
CSVPGAFF
TGCAGCGTTCCCGGTGCTTTCTTT
>14|NA|TRBV7-6|TRBJ1-5|NA
CASSPRISNQPQHF
TGTGCCAGCAGCCCTCGGATTAGCAATCAGCCCCAGCATTTT
>15|NA|TRBV7-8|TRBJ1-1|once
CASSPRGTVNTEAFF
TGTGCCAGCAGCCCCCGGGGCACCGTGAACACTGAAGCTTTCTTT
>14|NA|TRBV6-1|TRBJ2-4|few
CASSERVAKNIQYF
TGTGCCAGCAGTGAACGGGTAGCCAAAAACATTCAGTACTTC
>16|NA|TRBV20-1|TRBJ1-6|NA
CSARDLEGSHNSPLHF
TGCAGTGCTAGAGACCTGGAGGGGTCCCATAATTCACCCCTCCACTTT
>15|NA|TRBV5-6|TRBJ1-1|NA
CASGFLVALNTEAFF
TGTGCCAGCGGATTTCTGGTCGCCTTGAACACTGAAGCTTTCTTT
>15|NA|TRBV20-1|TRBJ2-3|NA
CSARAPLVPTDTQYF
TGCAGTGCTAGAGCGCCACTAGTCCCCACAGATACGCAGTATTTT
>15|NA|TRBV4-1|TRBJ1-5|NA
CASSQDYRSNQPQHF
TGCGCCAGCAGCCAAGATTACAGGAGCAATCAGCCCCAGCATTTT
>14|NA|TRBV3-1|TRBJ2-2|NA
CASSHLVFGGELFF
TGTGCCAGCAGCCATCTAGTATTTGGCGGGGAGCTGTTTTTT
>15|NA|TRBV9|TRBJ2-1|NA
CASSEGGNLYNEQFF
TGTGCCAGCAGCGAGGGCGGGAACTTATACAATGAGCAGTTCTTC
>18|TRBD2|TRBV7-9|TRBJ2-3|NA
CASSSSGTSDRGTDTQYF
TGTGCCAGCAGCTCTTCCGGGACTAGCGACAGGGGAACGGATACGCAGTATTTT
>15|TRBD1|TRBV29-1|TRBJ2-5|NA
CSVEDPGQPQETQYF
TGCAGCGTTGAAGATCCGGGACAGCCACAAGAGACCCAGTACTTC
>14|TRBD2|TRBV20-1|TRBJ2-1|NA
CSASKRGGSREQFF
TGCAGTGCTAGTAAGCGGGGGGGATCACGGGAGCAGTTCTTC
>18|NA|TRBV12-3/TRBV12-4|TRBJ1-3|once
CASSLGGYDRNSGNTIYF
TGTGCCAGCAGTCTCGGGGGTTATGACAGGAACTCTGGAAACACCATATATTTT
>15|TRBD1|TRBV13|TRBJ1-1|NA
CASSTRDSQNTEAFF
TGTGCCAGCAGCACAAGGGACAGCCAGAACACTGAAGCTTTCTTT
>14|NA|TRBV5-6|TRBJ2-7|NA
CASSLRGRHYEQYF
TGTGCCAGCAGCTTGCGCGGACGCCACTACGAGCAGTACTTC
>13|NA|TRBV20-1|TRBJ2-7|NA
CSARDFVSYEQYF
TGCAGTGCTAGAGATTTCGTCTCCTACGAGCAGTACTTC
>17|NA|TRBV6-5|TRBJ2-2|NA
CASSYPIDREVTGELFF
TGTGCCAGCAGTTACCCGATCGACAGGGAGGTCACCGGGGAGCTGTTTTTT
>14|NA|TRBV7-9|TRBJ2-1|NA
CASSLAQGNNEQFF
TGTGCCAGCAGCTTAGCCCAAGGCAACAATGAGCAGTTCTTC
>14|TRBD2|TRBV2|TRBJ2-1|NA
CASKPGTSGRVGFF
TGTGCCAGCAAGCCCGGGACTAGCGGTCGGGTTGGGTTCTTC
>15|NA|TRBV13|TRBJ2-4|NA
CASSFDGSGKNIQYF
TGTGCCAGCAGCTTCGATGGATCGGGCAAAAACATTCAGTACTTC
>18|NA|TRBV29-1|TRBJ1-4|NA
CSVTTGSWVGATNEKLFF
TGCAGCGTTACTACAGGGTCATGGGTTGGCGCAACTAATGAAAAACTGTTTTTT
>11|NA|TRBV29-1|TRBJ2-2|NA
CSVHDSGELFF
TGCAGCGTTCATGACTCCGGGGAGCTGTTTTTT
>15|NA|TRBV19|TRBJ1-1|NA
CASSIDEKGNTEAFF
TGTGCCAGTAGTATAGATGAGAAGGGGAACACTGAAGCTTTCTTT
>14|TRBD1|TRBV9|TRBJ1-2|NA
CASTHGDRVYGYTF
TGTGCCAGCACCCATGGAGACAGGGTTTATGGCTACACCTTC
>15|NA|TRBV9|TRBJ2-1|NA
CASSVGVGNYNEQFF
TGTGCCAGCAGCGTAGGGGTGGGAAACTACAATGAGCAGTTCTTC
>14|NA|TRBV4-2|TRBJ2-1|NA
CASSPLAGLDEQFF
TGTGCCAGCAGCCCTCTGGCGGGGCTCGATGAGCAGTTCTTC
>13|NA|TRBV11-2|TRBJ2-7|NA
CASSLEGTYEQYF
TGTGCCAGCAGCTTAGAGGGCACCTACGAGCAGTACTTC
>17|NA|TRBV5-4|TRBJ2-7|NA
CASSLGFTGASVYEQYF
TGTGCCAGCAGCTTGGGTTTTACGGGAGCGTCTGTCTACGAGCAGTACTTC
>14|NA|TRBV6-5|TRBJ2-5|NA
CASSPQGSSETQYF
TGTGCCAGCAGTCCTCAGGGTTCCAGTGAGACCCAGTACTTC
>16|TRBD1|TRBV4-1|TRBJ1-5|NA
CASSQDWTGVDQPQHF
TGCGCCAGCAGCCAAGATTGGACAGGGGTGGATCAGCCCCAGCATTTT
>15|NA|TRBV27|TRBJ2-7|NA
CASSFRLGLKYEQYF
TGTGCCAGCAGTTTCCGACTGGGCCTCAAGTACGAGCAGTACTTC